The entry below gives a single T cell receptor (beta chain) sequence along with its context. It lacks a known antigen. No much larger clone is present one base from it, and per-base qualities are unavailable. The time point tag for this specimen amounts to: baseline before first vaccination. Vaccinee samples came from UK trials COV001 and COV002, including a single-blind randomized controlled phase 2/3 trial of AZD1222 (ChAdOx1 nCoV-19) in healthy adults. For TCRbeta chain sequencing, PBMC samples were collected from trial participants at day 0 and at day 28 after the second dose. The CDR3 regions of human TCRbeta chains were analyzed by immunosequencing. Concerning the study's data processing: Repertoire TCRs were matched against a reference library of SARS-CoV-2-specific TCRs generated with the MIRA antigen-specificity platform. Breadth meant the fraction of unique TCRs that were SARS-CoV-2-associated, whereas depth meant the fraction of total T cells that were SARS-CoV-2-associated. Using the MIRA data, each spike-specific TCR was assigned both to the spike region to which the TCR was reactive and to a CD4 or CD8 class. Log10-transformed breadth and depth values were compared by one-way ANOVA with Sidak's multiple comparisons tests. TCRdb holds this immuneACCESS table with in-frame rearrangements only. Some clones are missing; in checked studies, unresolved V genes explain under half, and the rest has no known cause. The V and J calls and clone size were taken over from that table, and D and trimming were inferred from the DNA. Recorded for this sample are about 81,000 clones; 90% to 95% of them occurred a single time. Jointly, the top ten make up around 5% of the sample.

Measured from the cysteine to the phenylalanine, the CDR3 is 15 residues long. Only the CDR3 DNA stays, 45 bases, in frame from base 1. For CDR1 and CDR2, the germline V gene lists KGHSH and LQKENI. Relative to germline, V is 0 bases shorter and J is 3 bases shorter, with 11 bases between their ends. The data are from a study of T cell responses to AZD1222 COVID-19 vaccine (TCRdb year 2021). For the wider study: AZD1222 recipients given second doses at about 4 weeks or at about 12 weeks were pooled, since spike-specific TCR depth and breadth were not found to differ between the two schedules. TCR sequencing was performed for 230 to 250 trial participants, of whom about 200 were given two doses of AZD1222 and some 26 were given two doses of MenACWY control vaccine. Trial participants were enrolled by age into subgroups of 18-55, 56-69 and 70-plus years, and roughly 160, 29 and 62 TCR-sequenced participants, respectively, were included in these subgroups. Summary of the overall study and its limitations: Participants were mostly white British, with more females than males. The authors suggested clonal diversity may have been underestimated. Conclusions about previously exposed vaccinees are limited because only a handful of AZD1222 recipients were SARS-CoV-2 seropositive at baseline. The 56-69-year group was small, and its depth increase did not reach significance, likely because of low power. Spike-specific TCR breadth and depth rose significantly after two AZD1222 doses compared with day 0 and with MenACWY recipients. Because no samples from the day 14 peak response were available, repertoires could be characterized only after the peak T cell response. Vaccine-associated CD4 TCRs spanned the whole spike protein, with dominant responses in regions 160-218 and 743-854. Epitopes outside the regions mutated in the B.1.351 and B.1.1.7 variants were reportedly recognized by nearly half of the unique spike-specific TCRs.

This TCR was recovered from an adult in good health. In this chain, TRBV18 is recombined with TRBJ1-1, and perhaps TRBD1 as D gene, on 5 matching bases. Sequences were derived from peripheral blood, sampled on day 0 of AZD1222 vaccination. At the DNA level, the sequence is TGTGCCAGCTCACCACCCTCCCTGGGGGACACTGAAGCTTTCTTT. Translated, it gives CASSPPSLGDTEAFF.